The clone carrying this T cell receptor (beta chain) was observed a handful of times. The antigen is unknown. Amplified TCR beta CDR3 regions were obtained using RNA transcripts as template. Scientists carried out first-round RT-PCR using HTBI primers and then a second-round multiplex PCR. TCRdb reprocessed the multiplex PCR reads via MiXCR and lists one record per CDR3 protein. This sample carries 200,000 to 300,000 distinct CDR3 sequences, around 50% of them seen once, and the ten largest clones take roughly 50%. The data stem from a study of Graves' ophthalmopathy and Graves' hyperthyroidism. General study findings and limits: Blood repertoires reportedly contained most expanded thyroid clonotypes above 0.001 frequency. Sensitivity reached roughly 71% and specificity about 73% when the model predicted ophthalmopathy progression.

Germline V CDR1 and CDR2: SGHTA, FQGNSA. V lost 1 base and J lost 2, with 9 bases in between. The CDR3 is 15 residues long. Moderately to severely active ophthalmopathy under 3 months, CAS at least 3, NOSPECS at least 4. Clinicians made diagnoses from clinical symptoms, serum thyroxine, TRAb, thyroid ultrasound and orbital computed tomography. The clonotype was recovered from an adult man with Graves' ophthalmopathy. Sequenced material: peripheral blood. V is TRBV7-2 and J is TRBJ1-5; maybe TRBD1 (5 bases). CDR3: CASSLGGARNQPQHF. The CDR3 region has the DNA TGTGCCAGCAGCTTAGGCGGGGCCCGCAATCAGCCCCAGCATTTT.